Presented here are 9 T cell receptor beta chains from one specimen sequenced in a study of T cell repertoires in ileal Crohn's disease. Specified time point: inflamed ileum from the surgical specimen. Assay used: immunoSEQ multiplex PCR; TCRdb lists only in-frame clones, some missing. The sample lists around 9,700 clones; around 86% were seen once. Input material: ileal tissue. The receptor set was obtained from an adult with Crohn's disease.

This clone came up once. This chain uses TRBV2 with TRBJ1-2; D is uncertain. The V gene lost 2 bases and the J gene lost 5 bases, with 12 bases spanning the gap. The CDR3 is 14 residues long. Germline V gives CDR1 SNHLY, CDR2 FYNNEI. The chain's CDR3 is CASSENPYSYGYTF. The CDR3 bases are TGTGCCAGCAGTGAAAATCCATACTCATATGGCTACACCTTC.

The gene calls are TRBV7-2 and TRBJ2-3, with a weak D call TRBD2 (6 bases). Germline assignment: CDR1 SGHTA and CDR2 FQGNSA. V gave up 6 bases and J gave up 8 bases, with 9 bases separating them. CDR3 size: 11 residues. The CDR3 here is CASRGGVTQYF. DNA for the CDR3: TGTGCCAGCAGGGGGGGAGTTACGCAGTATTTT.

The rearrangement links TRBV7-3 to TRBJ2-5; TRBD2 agrees at 12 bases. V lost 2 bases and J lost 5; bases outside the gene matches: 0. CDR1 and CDR2 from the germline V gene are SGHTA and FQGTGA. This CDR3 region has 14 residues. The CDR3 loop reads CASSLGLAGETQYF. DNA for the CDR3: TGTGCCAGCAGCTTAGGACTAGCGGGGGAGACCCAGTACTTC.

This chain links TRBV6-6 with TRBJ1-2, with D uncertain. Trimming removed 7 bases at V and 6 bases at J, with 18 bases between. Germline lookup yields CDR1 MNHNY and CDR2 SVGAGI (reference sequence). The CDR3 length is 14 residues. The CDR3 DNA is TGTGCCAGCACTCCCACCCGGGTGGATAATGGCTACACCTTC. Translated, it gives CASTPTRVDNGYTF.

The V gene is TRBV18, the J gene TRBJ1-1; 7 positions agree with TRBD1. Germline-derived CDR1 and CDR2 are KGHSH and LQKENI. The CDR3 contains 15 residues. Germline trimming cut 2 bases from V and 1 base from J; bases unmatched to any gene: 4. The CDR3 reads CASSPGQAQNTEAFF. Here the CDR3 DNA reads TGTGCCAGCTCACCAGGACAGGCCCAGAACACTGAAGCTTTCTTT.

The V and J genes are TRBV25-1 and TRBJ1-1; D remains unclear. This CDR3 spans 15 amino acids. V lost 3 bases and J 1 base, leaving 12 bases between the germline ends. Germline V gives CDR1 MGHDK, CDR2 SYGVNS. Here the CDR3 reads CASSDQNLENTEAFF. As DNA, the CDR3 is TGTGCCAGCAGTGATCAAAACCTTGAGAACACTGAAGCTTTCTTT.

The chain uses TRBV30 and TRBJ1-1; D unresolved. V was trimmed by 5 bases and J by 3 bases, leaving 10 bases between them. CDR3 length: 12 residues. Germline V CDR1 and CDR2: GTSNPN, SVGIG (reference sequence). The CDR3 DNA follows: TGTGCCTGGGAAGCCGGGGACACTGAAGCTTTCTTT. Translated: CAWEAGDTEAFF.

J is TRBJ2-2 and V is TRBV30, with D unclear. This CDR3 is 13 amino acids long. The germline V and J ends were trimmed by 3 bases and 5 bases, with 10 bases remaining between them. The V gene's germline CDR1 is GTSNPN and CDR2 SVGIG (reference sequence). CDR3 nucleotide sequence: TGTGCCTGGAGGCCTCAAACGACCGGGGAGCTGTTTTTT. Amino acids: CAWRPQTTGELFF.

The chain carries TRBV9 and TRBJ2-3; the D is unclear. Germline V CDR1 and CDR2: SGDLS, YYNGEE. The CDR3 contains 16 residues. V lost 0 bases, J lost 1 base, and 12 bases lay in between. The CDR3 DNA is TGTGCCAGCAGCGTAGCTGGACGGTTCCGCACAGATACGCAGTATTTT. Its translation is CASSVAGRFRTDTQYF.